This entry lists 11 T cell receptor beta chains sequenced from one sample in a study of T cell responses to AZD1222 COVID-19 vaccine. TCRdb's copy holds only in-frame clones and misses some; the assay was immunoSEQ multiplex PCR. The table records approximately 260,000 clones, approximately 95% of them present only once. Sequenced here: peripheral blood, sampled on day 0 of AZD1222 vaccination. These TCRs come from an adult in good health.

The chain is built from TRBV5-1 and TRBJ2-5; 8 bases line up with TRBD2. Germline-derived CDR1 and CDR2 are SGHRS and YFSETQ. The CDR3 covers 15 residues. With 4 bases clipped from V and 3 bases from J, the junction kept 8 bases outside the gene matches. The CDR3 loop reads CASSPVGGGKETQYF. CDR3 bases: TGCGCCAGCAGCCCCGTCGGGGGGGGAAAAGAGACCCAGTACTTC.

The chain employs TRBV7-2 and TRBJ2-2, with a possible D match to TRBD2 (6 bases). This CDR3 spans 15 amino acids. Between the trimmed V and J ends, which lost 0 bases and 6 bases, there was a span of 11 bases. CDR1 and CDR2 from the germline V gene are SGHTA and FQGNSA. The CDR3 reads CASSLAGGKAGELFF. CDR3 bases: TGTGCCAGCAGCTTAGCGGGGGGTAAAGCCGGGGAGCTGTTTTTT.

The chain is built from TRBV7-9 and TRBJ1-3; D gene unclear. The V gene lost 5 bases and the J gene lost 6 bases, with 14 bases spanning the gap. CDR3 size: 14 residues. In germline, CDR1 is SEHNR, CDR2 FQNEAQ (reference sequence). The CDR3 DNA reads TGTGCCAGCAGCCCCTTCACTAGAAAAAACACCATATATTTT. This codes for CASSPFTRKNTIYF.

This clone appeared a single time. The DNA for the CDR3 is TGTGCCAGCAGCCTCAGTCCAAGCGGGAATGAAAAACTGTTTTTT. As protein: CASSLSPSGNEKLFF. The chain joins TRBV6-5 to TRBJ1-4; unclear D gene. The ends were cut back, 6 bases at V and 5 bases at J, with 16 bases in the middle. Per germline, CDR1 MNHEY and CDR2 SVGAGI. This CDR3 has 15 residues.

This sequence joins TRBV6-5 and TRBJ2-7, with 8 positions matching TRBD2. The CDR3 covers 15 residues. Germline V CDR1 and CDR2: MNHEY, SVGAGI. The trim removed 1 base at V and 0 bases at J, leaving 2 bases unmatched. The CDR3 protein is CASSYLAGSSYEQYF. In DNA form, the CDR3 reads TGTGCCAGCAGTTACTTAGCGGGGAGCTCCTACGAGCAGTACTTC.

V gene TRBV6-2 or TRBV6-3 combines with J gene TRBJ2-7; D is unclear. Germline lookup yields CDR1 MNHEY and CDR2 SVGEGT. The CDR3 has 12 amino acids. The V end lost 2 bases, the J end lost 7 bases, and 9 bases lay between the germline ends. CDR3 nucleotide sequence: TGTGCCAGCAGTTACCCCCTCGGGGAGCAGTACTTC. Translating it yields CASSYPLGEQYF.

V gene TRBV18 combines with J gene TRBJ2-2; 11 bases are a match to TRBD2. This CDR3 region has 16 residues. The trim removed 3 bases at V and 4 bases at J, leaving 4 bases unmatched. Germline-derived CDR1 and CDR2 are KGHSH and LQKENI. CDR3 nucleotides: TGTGCCAGCTCACCTAGCGGGGGGGCAGGCACCGGGGAGCTGTTTTTT. Its protein is CASSPSGGAGTGELFF.

This clone was seen once. The chain uses TRBV6-5 and TRBJ1-1, with a tentative D call TRBD1 (5 bases). The CDR3 is made up of 13 amino acids. The germline V gene has CDR1 MNHEY and CDR2 SVGAGI. The ends were cut back, 5 bases at V and 1 base at J, with 8 bases in the middle. In DNA form, the CDR3 reads TGTGCCAGCAGTCCAAGGGGGAACACTGAAGCTTTCTTT. The encoded protein is CASSPRGNTEAFF.

This clone was detected once. The chain employs TRBV6-5 and TRBJ2-3, with a weak D call TRBD1 (5 bases). Germline lookup yields CDR1 MNHEY and CDR2 SVGAGI. Trimming took off 0 bases at V and 4 bases at J, with 14 bases between the two ends. The CDR3 consists of 16 residues. The CDR3 region has the DNA TGTGCCAGCAGTTACTCAGGGGTCAGAGGCCCAGATACGCAGTATTTT. It codes for CASSYSGVRGPDTQYF.

The chain joins TRBV3-1 (or the pseudogene TRBV3-2) to TRBJ2-3; 10 bases fit TRBD2. V lost 3 bases, J lost 4 bases, and 7 bases stayed unmatched. Germline V gene data show CDR1 as LGHDT and CDR2 as YNNKEL (reference sequence). The CDR3 loop spans 16 amino acids. This CDR3 is CASSHLAGARPDTQYF. DNA for the CDR3: TGTGCCAGCAGCCACCTAGCGGGGGCCCGACCAGATACGCAGTATTTT.

The rearrangement uses TRBV4-2 and TRBJ1-2, with 8 bases fitting TRBD1. The junction had 2 bases not matched to a gene; V was cut back by 1 base and J by 4 bases. Germline CDR1 reads LGHNA; CDR2 reads YNFKEQ. This CDR3 is built from 14 residues. The chain's CDR3 is CASSQGTGSYGYTF. The CDR3 bases are TGTGCCAGCAGCCAAGGGACAGGGTCCTATGGCTACACCTTC.